These 29 T cell receptor beta chains share one sample of origin, sequenced in a study of CD8 T cells in Susac syndrome. With random hexamers, 0.5 to 1 ug RNA was reverse transcribed. From the immunoSEQ multiplex PCR reads, TCRdb called clonotypes with MiXCR, one entry per CDR3 protein. The profile shows tens of thousands of distinct CDR3 sequences, roughly 92% of them singletons. The sample consisted of CD8+ T cells from PBMCs. The receptors originated from a human donor in good health.

The chain has TRBV2 and TRBJ2-3; D is perhaps TRBD1 or TRBD2 (5 bases each). The V and J ends lost 5 bases and 2 bases respectively, with 11 bases between them. This CDR3 comprises 14 residues. Looked up from germline, CDR1 is SNHLY and CDR2 is FYNNEI. Written as DNA, the CDR3 is TGTGCCAGCAGTACCGGGACGTACACAGATACGCAGTATTTT. It translates to CASSTGTYTDTQYF.

The chain is built from TRBV20-1 and TRBJ2-3, with D possibly matching TRBD2 (6 bases). The CDR3 runs to 12 residues. The germline gives CDR1 DFQATT, CDR2 SNEGSKA (reference sequence). Trimming cost V 5 bases and J 3 bases, with 9 bases left between them. The CDR3 DNA reads as TGCAGTGCTGGCGGGGTTACAGATACGCAGTATTTT. Amino acids: CSAGGVTDTQYF.

The chain employs TRBV27 and TRBJ2-2; 8 nucleotides agree with TRBD1. The germline V gene has CDR1 MNHEY and CDR2 SMNVEV (reference sequence). V dropped 7 bases and J dropped 4; count of bases not matched to a gene: 14. This CDR3 region has 17 residues. Here the CDR3 DNA reads TGTGCCAGCAAGCTTAGACTTGGACAGGGTTTCACCGGGGAGCTGTTTTTT. Encoded protein: CASKLRLGQGFTGELFF.

V is TRBV10-3 and J is TRBJ2-1; D is possibly TRBD2 (5 bases). The CDR3 consists of 12 residues. Deletions cut 8 bases from V and 6 bases from J, with 11 bases between. Looked up from germline, CDR1 is ENHRY and CDR2 is SYGVKD. The CDR3 nucleotides read TGTGCCATCCCCAGCGGCGGCAATGAGCAGTTCTTC. This codes for CAIPSGGNEQFF.

This chain uses TRBV6-2 or TRBV6-3 with TRBJ2-1, with 9 bases lining up with TRBD1. The CDR3 spans 14 residues. Germline V gene sequence: CDR1 MNHEY, CDR2 SVGEGT. With 8 bases clipped from V and 5 bases from J, the junction kept 7 bases outside the gene matches. Here the CDR3 reads CASHHRGRNNEQFF. In DNA, the CDR3 is TGTGCCAGCCATCACAGGGGGCGAAACAATGAGCAGTTCTTC.

V gene TRBV10-3 combines with J gene TRBJ2-1; maybe TRBD2 (5 bases). CDR3 length equals 15 residues. Germline CDR1 and CDR2: ENHRY and SYGVKD. With 7 bases removed from V and 5 bases from J, the gap between germline ends came to 18 bases. The CDR3 DNA reads as TGTGCCATCAATGCTGGCCTCGGGATTAACAATGAGCAGTTCTTC. Translation: CAINAGLGINNEQFF.

This chain joins TRBV11-2 and TRBJ2-7; perhaps TRBD2 as D (6 bases). The CDR3 totals 13 residues. V lost 0 bases, J lost 7 bases, and 10 bases lay in between. Germline lookup yields CDR1 SGHAT and CDR2 FQNNGV. The CDR3 bases are TGTGCCAGCAGCTTAGATTTAGGGAGGGAGCAGTACTTC. The encoded protein is CASSLDLGREQYF.

The rearrangement uses TRBV12-3 or TRBV12-4 and TRBJ1-2; perhaps TRBD1 as D (5 bases). The CDR3 spans 15 residues. V lost 6 bases, J lost 2 bases, and 16 bases lay in between. CDR3 sequence reads: CASRPGPLPNYGYTF. Written as DNA, the CDR3 is TGTGCCAGCAGACCGGGACCTCTCCCCAACTATGGCTACACCTTC.

The J gene is TRBJ1-1, the V gene TRBV19; D is perhaps TRBD1 (5 bases). Looked up from germline, CDR1 is LNHDA and CDR2 is SQIVND (reference sequence). The CDR3 is 13 amino acids. The germline V and J ends were trimmed by 4 bases and 1 base, with 7 bases remaining between them. The CDR3 reads CASSTTENTEAFF. CDR3 nucleotides: TGTGCCAGTAGTACGACAGAGAACACTGAAGCTTTCTTT.

The rearrangement joins TRBV9 to TRBJ1-2; D is perhaps TRBD1 (5 bases). Trimming removed 6 bases at V and 7 bases at J, with 16 bases between. Germline V CDR1 and CDR2: SGDLS, YYNGEE. The CDR3 extends over 13 amino acids. Here the CDR3 DNA reads TGTGCCAGCACCCTCCAGGGCTCTCGTGGCTACACCTTC. It translates to CASTLQGSRGYTF.

The chain has TRBV6-2 or TRBV6-3 and TRBJ2-1; TRBD2 aligns across 10 bases. With V trimmed by 5 bases and J by 7 bases, 5 bases remained unmatched. This CDR3 is 14 amino acids long. Germline CDR1 and CDR2: MNHEY and SVGEGT. The CDR3 coding sequence is TGTGCCAGCAGTCTAGCGGGGGAGAATAATGAGCAGTTCTTC. It specifies CASSLAGENNEQFF.

The V and J genes are TRBV29-1 and TRBJ2-5; 10 bases are shared with TRBD1. CDR3 length equals 14 residues. Trimming removed 7 bases from V and 2 bases from J; junction bases left unmatched: 7. The germline gives CDR1 SQVTM, CDR2 ANQGSEA. The CDR3 spells CSAARTGGQETQYF. DNA for the CDR3: TGCAGCGCCGCGCGGACAGGGGGACAAGAGACCCAGTACTTC. The full variable domain, in which reference TRBV29-1 and TRBJ2-5 provide the parts outside the CDR3, is SAVISQKPSRDICQRGTSLTIQCQVDSQVTMMFWYRQQPGQSLTLIATANQGSEATYESGFVIDKFPISRPNLTFSTLTVSNMSPEDSSIYLCSAARTGGQETQYFGPGTRLLVL.

The chain uses TRBV5-1 and TRBJ1-1; 9 nucleotides agree with TRBD1. J gave up 4 bases and V 4 bases, and 8 bases lay outside the gene matches. Germline-derived CDR1 and CDR2 are SGHRS and YFSETQ. There are 15 residues in the CDR3. CDR3 protein: CASSTGQGLGTEAFF. The CDR3 DNA follows: TGCGCCAGCAGCACCGGACAGGGGTTGGGCACTGAAGCTTTCTTT.

The gene calls are TRBV3-1 and TRBJ1-1, with 12 bases matching TRBD1. In germline, CDR1 is LGHDT, CDR2 YNNKEL (reference sequence). The CDR3 contains 20 residues. With 0 bases clipped from V and 4 bases from J, the junction kept 15 bases outside the gene matches. In DNA form, the CDR3 reads TGTGCCAGCAGCCAAGAAGGGGTTTTGGGGACAGGGGGCGCGACCACTGAAGCTTTCTTT. Translated, it gives CASSQEGVLGTGGATTEAFF.

The V and J genes are TRBV4-3 and TRBJ1-2, with D possibly matching TRBD1 (6 bases). Germline CDR1 and CDR2: LGHNA and YSLEER. This CDR3 spans 17 amino acids. Trimming pared 4 bases from V and 4 bases from J, leaving 22 bases between. The CDR3, as DNA: TGCGCCAGCAGCCCGAACGCGCGGGGGGGCGGGGGCTATGGCTACACCTTC. This codes for CASSPNARGGGGYGYTF.

This chain links TRBV19 with TRBJ2-1; 8 positions agree with TRBD2. The J segment lost 4 bases and the V segment lost 2 bases, leaving 4 bases of the junction unmatched. CDR1 is LNHDA and CDR2 is SQIVND in the germline V gene (reference sequence). This CDR3 has 15 amino acids. Here the CDR3 DNA reads TGTGCCAGTAGTATAACGGGGGGGCAATACAATGAGCAGTTCTTC. Translating it yields CASSITGGQYNEQFF.

This clonotype was recorded once. The chain recombines TRBV29-1 with TRBJ1-1; no clear D. The V gene's germline CDR1 is SQVTM and CDR2 ANQGSEA. The CDR3 runs 12 residues. The V gene lost 4 bases and the J gene lost 2 bases, with 8 bases spanning the gap. For the CDR3, the DNA is TGCAGCGTTGGACCGCCTAACACTGAAGCTTTCTTT. Protein product: CSVGPPNTEAFF.

This chain uses TRBV11-1 with TRBJ1-1; 8 nucleotides align to TRBD1. V was clipped by 5 bases and J by 1 base; unmatched bases: 21. CDR1 SGHAT and CDR2 FQDESV come from the germline V gene (reference sequence). The length of the CDR3 is 20 residues. The CDR3 DNA sequence: TGTGCCAGCAGCCGAGGAGGGGAAATCAACAGGGGGAAGCCGAACACTGAAGCTTTCTTT. Its protein is CASSRGGEINRGKPNTEAFF.

V and J are TRBV4-1 and TRBJ2-7, with 8 bases matching TRBD2. From germline, CDR1 is MGHRA and CDR2 YSYEKL. This CDR3 has 13 amino acids. Trimming removed 4 bases from V and 2 bases from J; junction bases left unmatched: 1. The CDR3 sequence: CASSPGRAYEQYF. The CDR3 nucleotides are TGCGCCAGCAGCCCCGGGAGGGCCTACGAGCAGTACTTC.

This clonotype came up once. The chain uses TRBV10-1 and TRBJ1-1; D not certain. With 0 bases removed from V and 5 bases from J, the gap between germline ends came to 13 bases. Germline CDR1 and CDR2: WNHNN and SYGVQD (reference sequence). There are 15 residues in the CDR3. The CDR3 loop is CASSESGKTRTEAFF. The CDR3 nucleotides are TGCGCCAGCAGTGAGTCCGGAAAAACCCGAACTGAAGCTTTCTTT.

The CDR3 DNA reads as TGTGCCAGCCGTGGGCACGCGACGGCCTATGGCTACACCTTC. It translates to CASRGHATAYGYTF. The genes are TRBV9 and TRBJ1-2; no definite D call. V was pared by 7 bases and J by 4 bases, with 17 bases between. Germline-derived CDR1 and CDR2 are SGDLS and YYNGEE. The CDR3 runs 14 residues. The variable domain in full, with the rest retrieved from reference TRBV9 and TRBJ1-2, is DSGVTQTPKHLITATGQRVTLRCSPRSGDLSVYWYQQSLDQGLQFLIQYYNGEERAKGNILERFSAQQFPDLHSELNLSSLELGDSALYFCASRGHATAYGYTFGSGTRLTVV.

The V call is TRBV6-4, the J call TRBJ2-6, with TRBD2 matching 13 bases. The trim removed 2 bases at V and 2 bases at J, leaving 0 bases unmatched. Per the germline V gene, CDR1 is MRHNA and CDR2 is SNTAGT. The CDR3 length is 17 residues. As DNA, the CDR3 is TGTGCCAGCAGTGACGGGACTAGCGGGGCTGGGGCCAACGTCCTGACTTTC. It specifies CASSDGTSGAGANVLTF.

The chain is built from TRBV6-5 and TRBJ2-7, with D possibly matching TRBD1 (6 bases). Germline V gene lookup returns CDR1 MNHEY and CDR2 SVGAGI. This CDR3 is 13 amino acids long. Trimming took off 2 bases at V and 5 bases at J, with 10 bases between the two ends. CDR3 sequence: CASSYTDRNEQYF. CDR3 bases: TGTGCCAGCAGTTACACCGACAGGAACGAGCAGTACTTC.

The table lists this clonotype with a count of one. The germline gene is not matched at one end of the junction; a read error may be the cause. This chain joins TRBV4-1 and TRBJ1-5; TRBD1 might be the D (6 bases). Germline V gene sequence: CDR1 MGHRA, CDR2 YSYEKL. The CDR3 loop spans 15 amino acids. For the CDR3, the DNA is TGCGCCAGCAGCCCCGGACAGTTAGGCAATCAGCCCCAGCGTTTT. This encodes CASSPGQLGNQPQRF.

This chain joins TRBV29-1 and TRBJ2-1; D is uncertain. The V and J ends lost 4 bases and 3 bases respectively, with 13 bases between them. The CDR3 is 14 amino acids. Germline V gene lookup returns CDR1 SQVTM and CDR2 ANQGSEA. The CDR3 region has the DNA TGCAGCGTTGTTATGGACCCTTTCTACAATGAGCAGTTCTTC. Protein product: CSVVMDPFYNEQFF.

This clonotype was detected a few times. The chain employs TRBV27 and TRBJ1-1; no clear D gene. The CDR3 extends over 14 amino acids. Germline loops: CDR1 MNHEY, CDR2 SMNVEV (reference sequence). V was trimmed by 5 bases and J by 6 bases, leaving 16 bases between them. The CDR3 DNA reads TGTGCCAGCAGTCAATCCGGGAGAAGAGCTGAAGCTTTCTTT. This encodes CASSQSGRRAEAFF.

The chain has TRBV20-1 and TRBJ2-1; 8 nucleotides agree with TRBD2. In germline, CDR1 is DFQATT, CDR2 SNEGSKA (reference sequence). The V and J ends lost 1 base and 5 bases, in that order; junction bases with no gene match: 7. The CDR3 totals 15 residues. The CDR3 DNA is TGCAGTGCTAGAGCTCGTAGCGGGGTCCACAATGAGCAGTTCTTC. It is translated as CSARARSGVHNEQFF.

The J gene is TRBJ2-1, the V gene TRBV12-3 or TRBV12-4; no clear D. There are 11 residues in the CDR3. V lost 5 bases to trimming and J lost 9 bases, with 8 bases between them. CDR3 residues: CASSLQSEQFF. The CDR3 DNA sequence: TGTGCCAGCAGTCTACAGAGTGAGCAGTTCTTC.

This sequence joins TRBV12-3 or TRBV12-4 and TRBJ1-1; no clear D gene. The CDR3 contains 10 residues. Trimming cost V 8 bases and J 5 bases, with 6 bases left between them. The CDR3 nucleotides read TGTGCCAGCGGGGATACTGAAGCTTTCTTT. Its protein is CASGDTEAFF.